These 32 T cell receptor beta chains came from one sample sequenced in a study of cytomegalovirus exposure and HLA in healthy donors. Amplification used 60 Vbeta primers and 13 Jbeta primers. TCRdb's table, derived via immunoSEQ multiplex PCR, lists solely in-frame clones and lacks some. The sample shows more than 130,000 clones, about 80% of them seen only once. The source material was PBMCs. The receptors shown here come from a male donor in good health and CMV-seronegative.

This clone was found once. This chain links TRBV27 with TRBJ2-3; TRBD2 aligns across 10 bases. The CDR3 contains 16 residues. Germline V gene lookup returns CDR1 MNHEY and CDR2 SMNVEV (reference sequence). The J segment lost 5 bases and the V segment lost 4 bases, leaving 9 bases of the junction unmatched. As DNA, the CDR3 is TGTGCCAGCAGTTCCTCCAGCGGGGGGGCCATAGATACGCAGTATTTT. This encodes CASSSSSGGAIDTQYF.

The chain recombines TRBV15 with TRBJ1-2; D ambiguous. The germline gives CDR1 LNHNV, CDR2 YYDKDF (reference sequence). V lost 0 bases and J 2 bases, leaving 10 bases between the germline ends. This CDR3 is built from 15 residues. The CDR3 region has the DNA TGTGCCACCAGCAGAGACCGGGAAGGAAACTATGGCTACACCTTC. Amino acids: CATSRDREGNYGYTF.

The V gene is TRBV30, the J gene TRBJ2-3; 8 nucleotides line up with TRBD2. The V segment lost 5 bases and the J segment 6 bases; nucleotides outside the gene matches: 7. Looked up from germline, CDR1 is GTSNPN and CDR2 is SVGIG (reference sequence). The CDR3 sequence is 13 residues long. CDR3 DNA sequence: TGTGCCTGGTCGCGGGGGGTTGAGGATACGCAGTATTTT. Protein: CAWSRGVEDTQYF.

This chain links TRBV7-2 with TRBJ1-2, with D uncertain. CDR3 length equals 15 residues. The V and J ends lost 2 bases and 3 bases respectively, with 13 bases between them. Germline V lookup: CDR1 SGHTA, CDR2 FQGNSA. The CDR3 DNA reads TGTGCCAGCAGCTTAAGACAAGGGAGCGACTATGGCTACACCTTC. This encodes CASSLRQGSDYGYTF.

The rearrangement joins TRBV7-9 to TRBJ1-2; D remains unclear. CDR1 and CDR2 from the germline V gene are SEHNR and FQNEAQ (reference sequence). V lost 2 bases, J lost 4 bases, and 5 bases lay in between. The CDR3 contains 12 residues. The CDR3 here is CASSLSVYGYTF. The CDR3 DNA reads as TGTGCCAGCAGCTTATCCGTCTATGGCTACACCTTC.

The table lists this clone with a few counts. CDR3 region: CASSFTGVTSYNEQFF. The CDR3 DNA follows: TGCGCCAGCAGCTTCACAGGGGTAACCTCCTACAATGAGCAGTTCTTC. This chain connects TRBV5-1 to TRBJ2-1, with 7 bases fitting TRBD1. V lost 2 bases to trimming and J lost 0 bases; unmatched junction nucleotides: 5. The CDR3 loop spans 16 amino acids. CDR1 SGHRS and CDR2 YFSETQ come from the germline V gene.

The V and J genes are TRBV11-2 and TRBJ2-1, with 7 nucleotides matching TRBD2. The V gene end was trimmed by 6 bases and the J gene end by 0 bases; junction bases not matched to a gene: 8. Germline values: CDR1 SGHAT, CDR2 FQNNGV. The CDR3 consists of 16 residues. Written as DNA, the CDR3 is TGTGCCAGCAGGGTGTGGGGGGGGAGCTCCTACAATGAGCAGTTCTTC. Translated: CASRVWGGSSYNEQFF.

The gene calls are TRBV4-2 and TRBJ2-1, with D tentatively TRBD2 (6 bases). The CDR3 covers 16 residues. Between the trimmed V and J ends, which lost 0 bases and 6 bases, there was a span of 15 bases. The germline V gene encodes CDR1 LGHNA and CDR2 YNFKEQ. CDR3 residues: CASSQDLSGGRNEQFF. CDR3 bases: TGTGCCAGCAGCCAAGATCTTTCCGGGGGACGCAATGAGCAGTTCTTC.

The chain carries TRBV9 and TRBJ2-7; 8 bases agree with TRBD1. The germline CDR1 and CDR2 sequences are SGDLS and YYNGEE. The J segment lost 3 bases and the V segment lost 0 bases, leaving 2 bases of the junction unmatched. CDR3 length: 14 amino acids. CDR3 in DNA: TGTGCCAGCAGCGTAGGACAGGGGAACTACGAGCAGTACTTC. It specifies CASSVGQGNYEQYF.

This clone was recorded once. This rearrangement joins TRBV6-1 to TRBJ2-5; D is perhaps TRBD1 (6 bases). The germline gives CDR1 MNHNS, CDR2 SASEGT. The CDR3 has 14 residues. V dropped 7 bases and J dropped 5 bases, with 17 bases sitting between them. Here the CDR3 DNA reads TGTGCCAGCACCAGGACAGCGTCTTGGGAGACCCAGTACTTC. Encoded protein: CASTRTASWETQYF.

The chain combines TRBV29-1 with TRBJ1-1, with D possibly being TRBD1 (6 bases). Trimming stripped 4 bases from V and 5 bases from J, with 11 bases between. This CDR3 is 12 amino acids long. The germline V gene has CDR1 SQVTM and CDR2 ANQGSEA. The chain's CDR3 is CSVGRQETEAFF. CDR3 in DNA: TGCAGCGTTGGAAGACAGGAGACTGAAGCTTTCTTT.

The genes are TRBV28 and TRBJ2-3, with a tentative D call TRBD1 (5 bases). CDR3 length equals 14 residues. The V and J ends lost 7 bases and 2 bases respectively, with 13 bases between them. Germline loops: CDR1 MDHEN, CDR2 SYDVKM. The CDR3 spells CASMGQGNTDTQYF. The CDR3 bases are TGTGCCAGCATGGGGCAGGGCAACACAGATACGCAGTATTTT. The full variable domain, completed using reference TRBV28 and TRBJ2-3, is DVKVTQSSRYLVKRTGEKVFLECVQDMDHENMFWYRQDPGLGLRLIYFSYDVKMKEKGDIPEGYSVSREKKERFSLILESASTNQTSMYLCASMGQGNTDTQYFGPGTRLTVL.

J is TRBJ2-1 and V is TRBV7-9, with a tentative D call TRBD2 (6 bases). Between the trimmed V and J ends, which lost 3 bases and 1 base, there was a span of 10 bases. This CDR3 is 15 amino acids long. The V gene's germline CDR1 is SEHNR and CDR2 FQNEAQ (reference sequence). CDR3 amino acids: CASSLGLASYNEQFF. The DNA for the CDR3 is TGTGCCAGCAGCTTGGGGCTAGCGTCCTACAATGAGCAGTTCTTC.

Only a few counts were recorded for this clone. The CDR3 nucleotides are TGCAGCGGCTATTTCAGGGGGTCTAACTATGGCTACACCTTC. Amino acid sequence: CSGYFRGSNYGYTF. The rearrangement uses TRBV29-1 and TRBJ1-2; 7 nucleotides match TRBD1. The J segment lost 0 bases and the V segment lost 7 bases, leaving 8 bases of the junction unmatched. Germline CDR1 and CDR2: SQVTM and ANQGSEA. This CDR3 region has 14 residues.

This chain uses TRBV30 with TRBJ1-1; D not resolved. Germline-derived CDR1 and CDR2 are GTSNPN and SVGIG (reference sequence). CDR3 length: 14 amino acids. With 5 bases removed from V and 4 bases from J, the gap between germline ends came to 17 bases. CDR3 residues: CAWGPWRGPTEAFF. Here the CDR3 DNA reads TGTGCCTGGGGTCCCTGGAGAGGGCCCACTGAAGCTTTCTTT. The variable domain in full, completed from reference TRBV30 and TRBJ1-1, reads SQTIHQWPATLVQPVGSPLSLECTVEGTSNPNLYWYRQAAGRGLQLLFYSVGIGQISSEVPQNLSASRPQDRQFILSSKKLLLSDSGFYLCAWGPWRGPTEAFFGQGTRLTVV.

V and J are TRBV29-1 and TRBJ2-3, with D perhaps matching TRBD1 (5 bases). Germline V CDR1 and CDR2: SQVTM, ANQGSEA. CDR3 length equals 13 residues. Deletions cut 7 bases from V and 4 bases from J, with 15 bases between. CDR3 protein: CSGVAGIPDTQYF. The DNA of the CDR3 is TGCAGCGGCGTGGCAGGGATACCAGATACGCAGTATTTT.

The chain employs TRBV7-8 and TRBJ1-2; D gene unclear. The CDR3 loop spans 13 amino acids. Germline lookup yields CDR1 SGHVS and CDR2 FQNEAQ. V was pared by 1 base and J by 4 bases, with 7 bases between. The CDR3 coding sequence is TGTGCCAGCAGCTTAGTATCGGGCTATGGCTACACCTTC. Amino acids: CASSLVSGYGYTF.

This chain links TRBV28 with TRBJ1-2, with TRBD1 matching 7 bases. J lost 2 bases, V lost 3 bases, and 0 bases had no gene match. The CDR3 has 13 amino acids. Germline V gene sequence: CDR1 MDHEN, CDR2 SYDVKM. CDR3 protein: CASSLGQNYGYTF. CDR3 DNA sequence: TGTGCCAGCAGTTTGGGACAGAACTATGGCTACACCTTC.

This chain's CDR3 is CASSPWEGGYTF. CDR3 nucleotide sequence: TGTGCCAGCAGCCCGTGGGAGGGAGGCTACACCTTC. The chain has TRBV7-9 and TRBJ1-2; D remains ambiguous. The V end lost 5 bases, the J end lost 8 bases, and 12 bases lay between the germline ends. The CDR3 runs to 12 residues. Per the germline V gene, CDR1 is SEHNR and CDR2 is FQNEAQ (reference sequence).

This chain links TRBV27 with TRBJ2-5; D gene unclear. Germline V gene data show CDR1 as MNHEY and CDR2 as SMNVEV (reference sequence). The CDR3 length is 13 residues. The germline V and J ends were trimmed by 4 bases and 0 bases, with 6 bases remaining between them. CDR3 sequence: CASSSEYQETQYF. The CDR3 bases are TGTGCCAGCAGTTCGGAGTACCAAGAGACCCAGTACTTC.

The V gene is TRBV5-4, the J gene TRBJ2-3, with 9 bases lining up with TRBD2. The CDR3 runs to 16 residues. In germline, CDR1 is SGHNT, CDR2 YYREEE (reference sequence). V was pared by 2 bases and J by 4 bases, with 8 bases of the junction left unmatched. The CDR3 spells CASSLGGGGGADTQYF. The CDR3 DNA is TGTGCCAGCAGCTTAGGAGGCGGCGGGGGGGCAGATACGCAGTATTTT.

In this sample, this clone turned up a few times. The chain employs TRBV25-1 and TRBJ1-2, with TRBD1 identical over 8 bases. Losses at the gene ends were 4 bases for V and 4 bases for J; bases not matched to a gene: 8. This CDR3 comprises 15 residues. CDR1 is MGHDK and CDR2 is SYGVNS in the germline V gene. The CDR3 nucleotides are TGTGCCAGCAGTGCTTCGGACAGGGCCGCCTATGGCTACACCTTC. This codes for CASSASDRAAYGYTF.

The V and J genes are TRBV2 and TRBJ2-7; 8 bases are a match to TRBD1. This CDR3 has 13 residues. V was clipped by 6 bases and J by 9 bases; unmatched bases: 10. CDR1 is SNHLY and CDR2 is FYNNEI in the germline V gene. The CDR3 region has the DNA TGTGCCAGCAGACCTACTGGACAGGGAATGCAGTACTTC. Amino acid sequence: CASRPTGQGMQYF.

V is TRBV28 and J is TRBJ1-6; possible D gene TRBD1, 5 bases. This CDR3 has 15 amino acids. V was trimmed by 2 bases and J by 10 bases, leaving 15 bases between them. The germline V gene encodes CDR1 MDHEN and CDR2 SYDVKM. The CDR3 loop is CASSLGGGIGSPLHF. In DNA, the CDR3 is TGTGCCAGCAGTTTAGGTGGGGGGATAGGATCACCCCTCCACTTT.

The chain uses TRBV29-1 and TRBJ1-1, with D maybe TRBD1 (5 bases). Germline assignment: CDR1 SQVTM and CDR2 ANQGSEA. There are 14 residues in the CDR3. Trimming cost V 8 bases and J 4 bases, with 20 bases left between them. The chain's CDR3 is CSSQAGERVTEAFF. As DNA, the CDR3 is TGCAGCTCCCAGGCGGGGGAACGAGTCACTGAAGCTTTCTTT.

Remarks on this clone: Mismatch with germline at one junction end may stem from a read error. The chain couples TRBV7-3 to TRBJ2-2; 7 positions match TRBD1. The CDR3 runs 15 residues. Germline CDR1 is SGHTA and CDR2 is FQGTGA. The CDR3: CASSVTTGTTGELFF. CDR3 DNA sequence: TGTGCCAGCAGCGTAACGACAGGGACCACCGGGGAGCTGTTTTTT. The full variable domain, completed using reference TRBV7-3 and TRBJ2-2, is GAGVSQTPSNKVTEKGKYVELRCDPISGHTALYWYRQSLGQGPEFLIYFQGTGAADDSGLPNDRFFAVRPEGSVSTLKIQRTERGDSAVYLCASSVTTGTTGELFFGEGSRLTVL.

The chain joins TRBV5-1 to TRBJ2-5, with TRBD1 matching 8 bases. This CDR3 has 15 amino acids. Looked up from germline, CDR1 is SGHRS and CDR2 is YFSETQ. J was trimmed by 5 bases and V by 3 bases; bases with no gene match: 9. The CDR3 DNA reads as TGCGCCAGCAGCTCCGGGGACAGGTGGAGGGAGACCCAGTACTTC. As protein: CASSSGDRWRETQYF.

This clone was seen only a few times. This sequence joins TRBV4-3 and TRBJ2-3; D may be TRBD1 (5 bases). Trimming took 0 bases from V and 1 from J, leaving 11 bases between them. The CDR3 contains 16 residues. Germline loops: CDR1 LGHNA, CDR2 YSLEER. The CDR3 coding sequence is TGCGCCAGCAGCCAAGATGGGGCTGGAGGCACAGATACGCAGTATTTT. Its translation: CASSQDGAGGTDTQYF.

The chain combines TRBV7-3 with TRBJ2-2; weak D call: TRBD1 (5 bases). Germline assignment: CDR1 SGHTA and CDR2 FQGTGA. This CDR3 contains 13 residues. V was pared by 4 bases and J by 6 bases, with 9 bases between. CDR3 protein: CASSSGSPGELFF. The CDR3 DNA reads TGTGCCAGCAGCTCAGGGTCCCCCGGGGAGCTGTTTTTT.

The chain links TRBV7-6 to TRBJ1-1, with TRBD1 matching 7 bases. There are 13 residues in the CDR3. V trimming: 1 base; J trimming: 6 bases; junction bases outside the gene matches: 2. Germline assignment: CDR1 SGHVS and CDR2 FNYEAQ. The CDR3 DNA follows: TGTGCCAGCAGCTTAGGTCAGGGGGCTGAAGCTTTCTTT. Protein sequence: CASSLGQGAEAFF.

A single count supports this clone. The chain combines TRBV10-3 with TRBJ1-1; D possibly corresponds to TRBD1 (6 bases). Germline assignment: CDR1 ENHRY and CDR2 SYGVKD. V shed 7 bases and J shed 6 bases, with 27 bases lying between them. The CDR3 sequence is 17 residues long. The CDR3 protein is CAIKGNSGQGGAAEAFF. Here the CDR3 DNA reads TGTGCCATCAAGGGAAACAGCGGCCAAGGGGGTGCCGCTGAAGCTTTCTTT.

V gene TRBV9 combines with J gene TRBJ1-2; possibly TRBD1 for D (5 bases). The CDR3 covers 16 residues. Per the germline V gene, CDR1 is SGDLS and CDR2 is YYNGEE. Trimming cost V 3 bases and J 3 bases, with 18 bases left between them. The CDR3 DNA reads TGTGCCAGCAGCGGGGTTGAATTATCAGGGTACTATGGCTACACCTTC. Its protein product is CASSGVELSGYYGYTF.